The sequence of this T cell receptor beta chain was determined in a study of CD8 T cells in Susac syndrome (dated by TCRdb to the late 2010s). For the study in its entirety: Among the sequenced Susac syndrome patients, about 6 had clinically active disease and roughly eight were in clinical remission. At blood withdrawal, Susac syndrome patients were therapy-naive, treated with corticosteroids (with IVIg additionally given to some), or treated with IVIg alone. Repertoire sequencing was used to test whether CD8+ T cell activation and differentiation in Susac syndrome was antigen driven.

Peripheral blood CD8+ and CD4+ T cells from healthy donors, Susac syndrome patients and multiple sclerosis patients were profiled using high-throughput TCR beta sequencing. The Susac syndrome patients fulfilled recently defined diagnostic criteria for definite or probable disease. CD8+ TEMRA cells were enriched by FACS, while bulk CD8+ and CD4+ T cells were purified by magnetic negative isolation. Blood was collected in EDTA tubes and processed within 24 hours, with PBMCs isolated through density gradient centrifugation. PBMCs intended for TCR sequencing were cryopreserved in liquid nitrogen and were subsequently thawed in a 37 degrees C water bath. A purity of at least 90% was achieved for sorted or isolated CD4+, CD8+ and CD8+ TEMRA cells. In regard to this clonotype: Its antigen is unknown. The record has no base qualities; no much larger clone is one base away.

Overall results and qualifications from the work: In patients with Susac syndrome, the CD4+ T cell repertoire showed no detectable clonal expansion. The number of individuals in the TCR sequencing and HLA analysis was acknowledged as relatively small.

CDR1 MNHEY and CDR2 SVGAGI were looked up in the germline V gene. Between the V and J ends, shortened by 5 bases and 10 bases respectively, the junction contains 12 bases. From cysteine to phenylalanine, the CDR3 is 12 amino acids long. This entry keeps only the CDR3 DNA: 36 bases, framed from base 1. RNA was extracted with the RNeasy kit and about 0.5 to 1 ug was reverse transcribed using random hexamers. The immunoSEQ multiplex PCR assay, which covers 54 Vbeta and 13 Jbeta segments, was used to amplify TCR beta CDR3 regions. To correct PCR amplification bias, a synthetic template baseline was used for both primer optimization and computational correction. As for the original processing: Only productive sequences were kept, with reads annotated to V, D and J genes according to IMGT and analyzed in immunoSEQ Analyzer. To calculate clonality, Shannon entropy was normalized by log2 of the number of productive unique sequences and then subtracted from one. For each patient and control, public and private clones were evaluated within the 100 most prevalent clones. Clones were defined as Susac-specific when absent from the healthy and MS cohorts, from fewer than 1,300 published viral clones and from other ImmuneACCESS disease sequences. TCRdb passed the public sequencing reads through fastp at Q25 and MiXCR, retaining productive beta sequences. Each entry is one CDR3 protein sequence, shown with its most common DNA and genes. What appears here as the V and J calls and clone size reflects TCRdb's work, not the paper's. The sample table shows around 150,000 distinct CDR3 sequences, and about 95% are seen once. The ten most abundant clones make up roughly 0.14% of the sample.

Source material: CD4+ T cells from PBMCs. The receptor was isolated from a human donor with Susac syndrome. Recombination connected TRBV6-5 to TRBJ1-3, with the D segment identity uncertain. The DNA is TGTGCCAGCAGTAGACTCAGCGGTACCATATATTTT. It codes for CASSRLSGTIYF.